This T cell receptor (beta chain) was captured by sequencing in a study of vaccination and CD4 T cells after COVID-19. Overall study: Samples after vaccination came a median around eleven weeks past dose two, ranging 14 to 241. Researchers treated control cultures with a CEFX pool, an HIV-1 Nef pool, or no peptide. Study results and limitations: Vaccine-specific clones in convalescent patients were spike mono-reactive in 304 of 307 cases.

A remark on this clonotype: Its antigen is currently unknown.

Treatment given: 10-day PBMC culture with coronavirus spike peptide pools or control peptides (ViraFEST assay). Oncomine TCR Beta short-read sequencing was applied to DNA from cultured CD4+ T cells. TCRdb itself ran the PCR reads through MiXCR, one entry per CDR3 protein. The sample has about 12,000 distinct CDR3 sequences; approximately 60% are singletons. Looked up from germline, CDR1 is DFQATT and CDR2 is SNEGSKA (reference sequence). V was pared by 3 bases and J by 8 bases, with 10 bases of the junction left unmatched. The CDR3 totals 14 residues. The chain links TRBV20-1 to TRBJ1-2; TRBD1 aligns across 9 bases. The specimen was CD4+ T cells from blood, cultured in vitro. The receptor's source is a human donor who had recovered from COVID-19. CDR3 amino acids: CSARDRGPPWGYTF. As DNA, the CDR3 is TGCAGTGCTAGGGACAGGGGACCACCATGGGGCTACACCTTC.